The entry below gives a single T cell receptor beta chain sequence along with its context. What it recognizes is unknown. The data stem from a study of T-cell memory formation after mild COVID-19. Overall study findings and caveats: The CD4+ clones that contracted clustered mainly within CM and EM, and the CD8+ clones concentrated in EMRA. Day 15 to 85 contracting clones showed balanced CD4/CD8; day 15 to 37 expanders favored CD4+. Detection of some responders pre-infection suggested pre-existing cross-reactive memory T cells participated. Second-wave clones peaking on day 37 lacked confirmed SARS-CoV-2 specificity.

TCRdb analysed the 5' RACE reads with MiXCR anew, one entry per CDR3 protein. The table includes more than 450,000 distinct CDR3 sequences, roughly 18% detected once. CDR3 length: 16 residues. From germline, CDR1 is SGDLS and CDR2 YYNGEE. The J segment lost 4 bases and the V segment lost 4 bases, leaving 6 bases of the junction unmatched. The sequence was obtained from an adult woman who had mild COVID-19 (a few samples of this study predate the infection). Cell type and time point are not known. Sequencing was performed on PBMCs or a T cell subset sorted from them (not recorded which). The V gene is TRBV9, the J gene TRBJ2-6; TRBD1 aligns across 9 bases. CDR3 DNA: TGTGCCAGCAGCATAACAGGGGGCTCAGGGGCCAACGTCCTGACTTTC. Its protein product is CASSITGGSGANVLTF.